This paragraph reports one T cell receptor (beta chain). V was clipped by 6 bases and J by 4 bases, with 15 bases between them. Germline lookup yields CDR1 SQVTM and CDR2 ANQGSEA. The CDR3 has 14 residues. Produced via immunoSEQ multiplex PCR; TCRdb's table is partial and in-frame only. The sample holds around 76,000 clones, 94% seen once. This sample is part of a study of control samples from healthy donors and cancer patients. The chain carries TRBV29-1 and TRBJ2-2; D perhaps matches TRBD1 (6 bases). The clonotype comes from a woman aged 40-49 years in good health. Material: blood. The CDR3 sequence is CSVAPTGFTGELFF. The CDR3 DNA sequence: TGCAGCGTAGCGCCCACAGGGTTCACCGGGGAGCTGTTTTTT.